This entry is about one T cell receptor (beta chain). The data were taken from a study of blood T cell repertoires in COVID-19. Study details: The origin of the acute and convalescent COVID-19 samples was the United States, Italy and Spain. PBMCs, B-cell-depleted T cells, or T cells were the source of the cDNA or gDNA that made up the material.

Repertoires were generated with immunoSEQ multiplex PCR, while TCRdb's copy carries only in-frame clones and drops some. The sample carries about 380,000 clones, more than 70% recorded once. V was pared by 0 bases and J by 6 bases, with 9 bases of the junction left unmatched. The CDR3 is 19 residues long. Germline V gives CDR1 LNHDA, CDR2 SQIVND (reference sequence). Participants, about 18 to 95 years old, spanned more than 20 US areas. Recovered participants had two consecutive negative NP/OP PCR tests, healthcare professional clearance, or symptom resolution. The TCR was taken from a woman between 18 and 29 years old who had recovered from COVID-19. V and J are TRBV19 and TRBJ1-6; 12 bases line up with TRBD1. The sequencing input was PBMCs or T cells enriched from blood (not recorded which). The CDR3 is CASSIDSSGTGGSNSPLHF. In DNA, the CDR3 is TGTGCCAGTAGTATAGATTCCTCCGGGACAGGGGGCTCTAATTCACCCCTCCACTTT.